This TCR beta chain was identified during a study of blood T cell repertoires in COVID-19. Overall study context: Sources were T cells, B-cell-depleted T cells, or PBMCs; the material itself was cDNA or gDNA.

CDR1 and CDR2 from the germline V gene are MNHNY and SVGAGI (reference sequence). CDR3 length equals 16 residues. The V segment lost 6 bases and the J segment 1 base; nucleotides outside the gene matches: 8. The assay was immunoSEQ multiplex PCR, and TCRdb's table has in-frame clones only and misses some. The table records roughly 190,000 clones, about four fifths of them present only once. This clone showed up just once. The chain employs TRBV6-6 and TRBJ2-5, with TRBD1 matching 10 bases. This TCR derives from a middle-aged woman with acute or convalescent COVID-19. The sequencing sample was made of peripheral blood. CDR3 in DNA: TGTGCCAGCAGCGCACCGGGACAGGGGACCCAAGAGACCCAGTACTTC. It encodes CASSAPGQGTQETQYF.